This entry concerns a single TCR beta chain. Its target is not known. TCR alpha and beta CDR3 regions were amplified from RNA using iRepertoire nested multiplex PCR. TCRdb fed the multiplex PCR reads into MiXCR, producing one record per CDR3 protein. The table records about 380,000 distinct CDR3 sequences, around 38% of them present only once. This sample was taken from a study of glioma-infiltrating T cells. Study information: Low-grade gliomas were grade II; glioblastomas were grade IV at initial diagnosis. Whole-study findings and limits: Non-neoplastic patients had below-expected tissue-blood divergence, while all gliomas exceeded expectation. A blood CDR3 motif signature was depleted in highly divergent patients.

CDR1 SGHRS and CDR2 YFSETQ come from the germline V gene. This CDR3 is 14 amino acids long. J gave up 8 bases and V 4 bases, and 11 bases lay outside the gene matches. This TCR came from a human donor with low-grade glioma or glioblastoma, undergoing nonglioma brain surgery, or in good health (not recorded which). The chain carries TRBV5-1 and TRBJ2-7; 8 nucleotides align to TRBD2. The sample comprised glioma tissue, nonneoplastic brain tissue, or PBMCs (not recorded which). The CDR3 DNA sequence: TGCGCCAGCAGCCCCATCAGCGGGAGTCCCAAGCAGTACTTC. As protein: CASSPISGSPKQYF.